These 21 T cell receptor beta chains originate from one sample sequenced in a study of blood T cell repertoires in COVID-19. Libraries were prepared by immunoSEQ multiplex PCR; TCRdb keeps only in-frame clonotypes and omits some of them. In the table there are about 240,000 clones, about 90% of which are singletons. Source material: peripheral blood. These receptors originate from a man in his sixties who had recovered from COVID-19.

V and J are TRBV6-6 and TRBJ2-7, with TRBD1 matching over 7 bases. The germline V gene encodes CDR1 MNHNY and CDR2 SVGAGI (reference sequence). The V gene end was trimmed by 5 bases and the J gene end by 3 bases; junction bases not matched to a gene: 1. The CDR3 is made up of 12 amino acids. This CDR3 reads CASSRQGYEQYV. The CDR3 DNA sequence: TGTGCCAGCAGTCGACAGGGCTACGAGCAGTACGTC.

The rearrangement uses TRBV5-1 and TRBJ2-3, with TRBD2 identical over 8 bases. Germline-derived CDR1 and CDR2 are SGHRS and YFSETQ. J was trimmed by 2 bases and V by 0 bases; bases with no gene match: 5. The CDR3 runs 16 residues. CDR3 loop: CASSLVVGGATDTQYF. In nucleotides, the CDR3 is TGCGCCAGCAGCTTGGTGGTCGGGGGGGCCACAGATACGCAGTATTTT.

V usage is TRBV6-1 and J usage is TRBJ1-5, with TRBD1 as a possible D gene (6 bases). CDR3 length equals 16 residues. The germline CDR1 and CDR2 sequences are MNHNS and SASEGT. V was pared by 4 bases and J by 3 bases, with 16 bases between. CDR3 sequence reads: CASSGGGQFSNQPQHF. CDR3 in DNA: TGTGCCAGCAGTGGAGGTGGACAGTTTTCCAATCAGCCCCAGCATTTT.

This chain connects TRBV30 to TRBJ1-2; D is uncertain. This CDR3 comprises 14 residues. CDR1 is GTSNPN and CDR2 is SVGIG in the germline V gene (reference sequence). V lost 2 bases and J lost 5, with 15 bases in between. Written as DNA, the CDR3 is TGTGCCTGGAGTTTGAACCTGTGGGAGTATGGCTACACCTTC. As protein: CAWSLNLWEYGYTF. The complete variable domain, with remaining parts taken from reference TRBV30 and TRBJ1-2, reads SQTIHQWPATLVQPVGSPLSLECTVEGTSNPNLYWYRQAAGRGLQLLFYSVGIGQISSEVPQNLSASRPQDRQFILSSKKLLLSDSGFYLCAWSLNLWEYGYTFGSGTRLTVV.

The chain is built from TRBV19 and TRBJ1-2; 9 bases agree with TRBD1. Germline V CDR1 and CDR2: LNHDA, SQIVND (reference sequence). V dropped 3 bases and J dropped 7; count of bases not matched to a gene: 6. The length of the CDR3 is 14 residues. CDR3 nucleotides: TGTGCCAGTAGTATTGGGACAGGGTATCGTGGCTACACCTTC. Translating gives CASSIGTGYRGYTF.

This clone was seen once. The chain is built from TRBV28 and TRBJ1-5, with D uncertain. Per germline, CDR1 MDHEN and CDR2 SYDVKM. The CDR3 contains 16 residues. V was pared by 1 base and J by 0 bases, with 10 bases between. The CDR3 DNA sequence: TGTGCCAGCAGTTTATCTGGCGGGTATAGCAATCAGCCCCAGCATTTT. Residues: CASSLSGGYSNQPQHF.

V usage is TRBV28 and J usage is TRBJ2-5; D is uncertain. The V end lost 3 bases, the J end lost 4 bases, and 9 bases lay between the germline ends. CDR1 and CDR2 (germline): MDHEN, SYDVKM. CDR3 length equals 13 residues. CDR3 amino acids: CASSLVARETQYF. Written as DNA, the CDR3 is TGTGCCAGCAGTTTGGTAGCTAGAGAGACCCAGTACTTC.

The chain has TRBV28 and TRBJ2-2; 8 bases are shared with TRBD1. V was clipped by 9 bases and J by 3 bases; unmatched bases: 6. The CDR3 extends over 14 amino acids. Germline-derived CDR1 and CDR2 are MDHEN and SYDVKM. Here the CDR3 reads CASRRQGHTGELFF. The CDR3 DNA sequence: TGTGCCAGTCGTCGACAGGGGCACACCGGGGAGCTGTTTTTT.

The CDR3 loop reads CASSAGGTSTNLQETQYF. Written as DNA, the CDR3 is TGCGCCAGCAGCGCAGGGGGGACTTCAACCAATCTCCAAGAGACCCAGTACTTC. The chain links TRBV5-1 to TRBJ2-5; possible D gene TRBD1, 7 bases. The CDR3 totals 18 residues. From germline, CDR1 is SGHRS and CDR2 YFSETQ. V was pared by 4 bases and J by 1 base, with 23 bases between.

V gene TRBV6-2 or TRBV6-3 combines with J gene TRBJ1-5; D not certain. The CDR3 contains 13 residues. CDR1 is MNHEY and CDR2 is SVGEGT in the germline V gene. The V and J ends lost 6 bases and 2 bases respectively, with 8 bases between them. The CDR3 DNA follows: TGTGCCAGCAGCGTGTCAGGCAATCAGCCCCAGCATTTT. This translates into CASSVSGNQPQHF.

The chain combines TRBV5-1 with TRBJ2-7, with D possibly TRBD2 on 6 matching bases. The germline V gene encodes CDR1 SGHRS and CDR2 YFSETQ. CDR3 length: 15 residues. Trimming shortened V by 3 bases and J by 4 bases, and 17 bases separated the two germline ends. The CDR3 protein is CASSSGLRHSYEQYV. In nucleotides, the CDR3 is TGCGCCAGCAGCTCCGGACTACGCCATTCTTACGAGCAGTACGTC.

The rearrangement links TRBV7-2 to TRBJ1-5, with 8 bases lining up with TRBD1. V gave up 1 base and J gave up 7 bases; unmatched junction bases: 9. The germline CDR1 and CDR2 sequences are SGHTA and FQGNSA. The CDR3 has 16 amino acids. The CDR3 DNA reads TGTGCCAGCAGCTTAGGGCTTCCAGGGGGCCGACAGCCCCAGCATTTT. It yields the protein CASSLGLPGGRQPQHF. The full variable domain, completed using reference TRBV7-2 and TRBJ1-5, is GAGVSQSPSNKVTEKGKDVELRCDPISGHTALYWYRQSLGQGLEFLIYFQGNSAPDKSGLPSDRFSAERTGGSVSTLTIQRTQQEDSAVYLCASSLGLPGGRQPQHFGDGTRLSIL.

The gene calls are TRBV11-2 and TRBJ1-6; D is uncertain. CDR1 SGHAT and CDR2 FQNNGV come from the germline V gene. Trimming cost V 3 bases and J 8 bases, with 8 bases left between them. This CDR3 spans 13 amino acids. DNA of the CDR3: TGTGCCAGCAGCTTTTCGCGAGATTCACCCCTCCACTTT. Its protein is CASSFSRDSPLHF.

This chain uses TRBV7-9 with TRBJ1-4; 7 bases are a match to TRBD1. Germline V lookup: CDR1 SEHNR, CDR2 FQNEAQ (reference sequence). Trimming took 5 bases from V and 10 from J; bases not matched to a gene: 13. This CDR3 has 15 amino acids. The CDR3, as DNA: TGTGCCAGCAGCCCCCTCCTTCAGGGGGATGCAAAACTGTTTTTT. It is translated as CASSPLLQGDAKLFF.

This clone has a single count. The genes are TRBV12-3 or TRBV12-4 and TRBJ2-5; D possibly corresponds to TRBD2 (6 bases). Trimming removed 6 bases from V and 10 bases from J, with 15 bases in between. The CDR3 extends over 12 amino acids. CDR3 in amino acids: CASRPAGGDQYF. CDR3 coding DNA: TGTGCCAGCAGGCCAGCGGGCGGGGACCAGTACTTC.

A few counts support this clone. This chain uses TRBV29-1 with TRBJ2-5; a weak D match, TRBD2 (5 bases). Per the germline V gene, CDR1 is SQVTM and CDR2 is ANQGSEA. Trimming stripped 7 bases from V and 7 bases from J, with 22 bases between. The CDR3 length is 14 residues. The CDR3 sequence is CSAPMRGRDGTQYF. The CDR3 DNA is TGCAGCGCTCCGATGAGAGGGCGTGATGGGACCCAGTACTTC.

V is TRBV10-3 and J is TRBJ2-1; 12 nucleotides match TRBD1. There are 14 residues in the CDR3. J lost 4 bases, V lost 6 bases, and 1 base had no gene match. Per germline, CDR1 ENHRY and CDR2 SYGVKD. Here the CDR3 reads CAIRGQGAYNEQFF. The CDR3 coding sequence is TGTGCCATCAGGGGACAGGGGGCTTACAATGAGCAGTTCTTC.

This clone was observed a few times. The chain uses TRBV3-1 (or the pseudogene TRBV3-2) and TRBJ2-7; tentative D call: TRBD1 (5 bases). CDR1 is LGHDT, CDR2 YNNKEL, per germline (reference sequence). Between the trimmed V and J ends, which lost 3 bases and 2 bases, there was a span of 11 bases. The CDR3 runs to 14 residues. The CDR3, as DNA: TGTGCCAGCAGCCACGGTCAGGGCGCCTACGAGCAGTACGTC. It codes for CASSHGQGAYEQYV.

The rearrangement joins TRBV24-1 to TRBJ2-1; possibly TRBD1 for D (5 bases). The CDR3 consists of 15 residues. Germline V lookup: CDR1 KGHDR, CDR2 SFDVKD. Trimming cost V 0 bases and J 9 bases, with 14 bases left between them. CDR3 bases: TGTGCCACCAGTGATTTGGGGCAGGGCCTCAGTGAGCAGTTCTTC. Its translation is CATSDLGQGLSEQFF.

J is TRBJ1-2 and V is TRBV6-5; a possible D gene is TRBD1 (6 bases). V was trimmed by 6 bases and J by 8 bases, leaving 16 bases between them. Germline V lookup: CDR1 MNHEY, CDR2 SVGAGI. This CDR3 contains 13 residues. The CDR3, as DNA: TGTGCCAGCAGACCCACAGGGAGAGGCGGCTACACCTTC. Translated: CASRPTGRGGYTF.

The gene calls are TRBV27 and TRBJ2-3; 8 nucleotides align to TRBD2. Germline V gives CDR1 MNHEY, CDR2 SMNVEV (reference sequence). This CDR3 contains 15 residues. Unmatched junction bases numbered 6, after V lost 4 bases and J lost 3 bases. CDR3 nucleotides: TGTGCCAGCAGTTCCCGACTAGCGCAGACAGATACGCAGTATTTT. It codes for CASSSRLAQTDTQYF.